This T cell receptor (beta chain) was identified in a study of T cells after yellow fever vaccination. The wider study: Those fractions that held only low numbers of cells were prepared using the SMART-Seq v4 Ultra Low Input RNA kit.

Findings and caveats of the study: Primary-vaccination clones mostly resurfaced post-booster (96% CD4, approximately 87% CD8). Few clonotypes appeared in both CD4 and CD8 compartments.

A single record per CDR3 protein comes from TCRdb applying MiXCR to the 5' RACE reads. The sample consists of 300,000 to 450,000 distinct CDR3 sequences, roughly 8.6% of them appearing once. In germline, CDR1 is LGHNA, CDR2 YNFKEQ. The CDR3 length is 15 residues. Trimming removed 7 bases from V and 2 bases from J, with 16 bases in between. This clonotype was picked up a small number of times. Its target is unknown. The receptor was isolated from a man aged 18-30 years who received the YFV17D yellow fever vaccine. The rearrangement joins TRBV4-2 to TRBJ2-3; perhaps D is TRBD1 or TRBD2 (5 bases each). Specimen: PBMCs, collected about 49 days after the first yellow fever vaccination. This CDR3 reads CASNLGQGPTDTQYF. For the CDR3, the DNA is TGTGCCAGCAACCTAGGTCAGGGACCCACAGATACGCAGTATTTT.